Listed below are T cell receptor beta chains from one sample, sequenced in a study of control samples from healthy donors and cancer patients. Method: immunoSEQ multiplex PCR; TCRdb's copy keeps in-frame clones and lacks some. The sample consists of approximately 170,000 clones, 93% of them appearing once. The sequenced sample was blood. These TCRs come from a woman aged 55-69 years in good health. CDR3s include the opening cysteine and the closing phenylalanine or tryptophan. The D gene is left open where the match is weak. Some rows mark clone size as missing; the rest say once, few, many or name a class of expanded clone.

D	V	size	J	DNA	CDR3
-	TRBV11-2	-	TRBJ1-2	TGTGCCAGCAGCTTAGAACTGACAGCGGGACCAAACTATGGCTACACCTTC	CASSLELTAGPNYGYTF
-	TRBV7-8	-	TRBJ1-3	TGTGCCAGCAGCTTAGAACAAATCTCTGGAAACACCATATATTTT	CASSLEQISGNTIYF
-	TRBV9	-	TRBJ2-3	TGTGCCAGCAGCGTAGGGTACAGGGTTGCAGATACGCAGTATTTT	CASSVGYRVADTQYF
-	TRBV19	-	TRBJ2-3	TGTGCCAGTGCTAGGGCAGATACGCAGTATTTT	CASARADTQYF
-	TRBV21-1	-	TRBJ1-3	TGTGCCAGCAGCAAGACAGCACCCTCTGGAAACACCATATATTTT	CASSKTAPSGNTIYF
-	TRBV6-4	-	TRBJ1-4	TGTGCCAGCAGCACAGGGTTGGGTGAAAAACTGTTTTTT	CASSTGLGEKLFF
TRBD1	TRBV2	-	TRBJ1-4	TGTGCCAGCAGTGGACACCTGGGACAGAGGTTTTTT	CASSGHLGQRFF
TRBD2	TRBV9	-	TRBJ2-3	TGTGCCAGCAGCGTAGGGCCGGGGGGGCCCACAGATACGCAGTATTTT	CASSVGPGGPTDTQYF
TRBD1	TRBV18	-	TRBJ2-5	TGTGCCAGCTCACCGGGACAGGGAAGACAAGAGACCCAGTACTTC	CASSPGQGRQETQYF
-	TRBV7-2	-	TRBJ2-2	TGTGCCAGCAGCTTAGTCTCTATCGCGGGCACCGGGGAGCTGTTTTTT	CASSLVSIAGTGELFF
TRBD2	TRBV6-6	-	TRBJ2-3	TGTGCCAGCAGTACCGGGACTAGCGGTCGCACAGATACGCAGTATTTT	CASSTGTSGRTDTQYF
-	TRBV18	-	TRBJ1-6	TGTGCCAGCTCACGGGACATCTCCTATAATTCACCCCTCCACTTT	CASSRDISYNSPLHF
-	TRBV12-3/TRBV12-4	-	TRBJ1-1	TGTGCCAGCAGCGCGTTGGGGGACACTGAAGCTTTCTTT	CASSALGDTEAFF
TRBD2	TRBV4-3	-	TRBJ2-1	TGCGCCAGCAGCCAAGATGAAGCGGGGGGCCGTAATGAGCAGTTCTTC	CASSQDEAGGRNEQFF
-	TRBV6-6	-	TRBJ2-7	TGTGCCAGCAGCAACTTGGTGACCTACGAGCAGTACTTC	CASSNLVTYEQYF
TRBD1	TRBV18	once	TRBJ1-1	TGTGCCAGCTCACCACCGGGGACAGGGCAGATGAACACTGAAGCTTTCTTT	CASSPPGTGQMNTEAFF
-	TRBV7-6	few	TRBJ2-1	TGTGCCAGCAGCTTAGCGATCCCAAGATTAGGGGGTGAGCAGTTCTTC	CASSLAIPRLGGEQFF
-	TRBV15	-	TRBJ1-2	TGTGCCACCAAACAGACCTTCGGCTATGGCTACACCTTC	CATKQTFGYGYTF
-	TRBV7-3	-	TRBJ1-2	TGTGCCAGCAGCGGGGGGGGCGGAACTAACTATGGCTACACCTTC	CASSGGGGTNYGYTF
TRBD1	TRBV6-5	-	TRBJ2-7	TGTGCCAGCAGCTGGGACAGGGCAGTCGAGCAGTACTTC	CASSWDRAVEQYF
-	TRBV6-5	-	TRBJ1-3	TGTGCCAGCAGTTACGAATATGGAAACACCATATATTTT	CASSYEYGNTIYF
-	TRBV19	-	TRBJ1-6	TGTGCCAGTAGGGCCAGGAGTGGCTCACCCCTCCACTTT	CASRARSGSPLHF
-	TRBV12-3/TRBV12-4	-	TRBJ1-2	TGTGCCAGCAGTCGGGAGCAGCCCTATGGCTACACCTTC	CASSREQPYGYTF
-	TRBV10-3	once	TRBJ1-1	TGTGCCATCAGTGAGTCTCCAGAGAACACTGAAGCTTTCTTT	CAISESPENTEAFF
-	TRBV18	-	TRBJ2-1	TGTGCCAGCTCACCCCCAGAAGGGGACTACAATGAGCAGTTCTTC	CASSPPEGDYNEQFF
-	TRBV27	once	TRBJ1-2	TGTGCCAGCAGCACCCCGGGGGTTACTGGCTACACCTTC	CASSTPGVTGYTF
-	TRBV6-1	-	TRBJ2-7	TGTGCCAGCAGTGAAGAAGGTCTGGGGCCTACGTCCGAGCAGTACTTC	CASSEEGLGPTSEQYF
-	TRBV6-2/TRBV6-3	-	TRBJ2-1	TGTGCCAGCAGTTTCGCGGACAGAATTAAGGGTGAGCAGTTCTTC	CASSFADRIKGEQFF
TRBD1	TRBV10-3	-	TRBJ1-3	TGTGCCATCAGAACGACAGGGGGAAACACCATATATTTT	CAIRTTGGNTIYF
TRBD2	TRBV11-2	-	TRBJ2-3	TGTGCCAGCAGCTTTCTTTATCCACTAGCGGGGGCGGCAGATACGCAGTATTTT	CASSFLYPLAGAADTQYF
TRBD1	TRBV7-2	-	TRBJ1-1	TGTGCCAGCAGCACCTCGACAGGGGGCGCTTTCTTT	CASSTSTGGAFF
TRBD1	TRBV30	-	TRBJ1-6	TGTGCCTGGAGTGTACGAGACAGGGTCGGTAATTCACCCCTCCACTTT	CAWSVRDRVGNSPLHF
TRBD1	TRBV30	-	TRBJ2-3	TGTGCCTGGACCCGGGGACAGGGTAGCACAGATACGCAGTATTTT	CAWTRGQGSTDTQYF
TRBD1	TRBV7-2	-	TRBJ1-2	TGTGCCAGCAGCCAAGACAGGGACACAATGCATGGCTACACCTTC	CASSQDRDTMHGYTF
TRBD1	TRBV9	-	TRBJ1-1	TGTGCCAGCAGCTCGCATCCCGGGACAGCCTATTCCACTGAAGCTTTCTTT	CASSSHPGTAYSTEAFF
-	TRBV6-5	-	TRBJ1-5	TGTGCCAGTGATACAAGCAATCAGCCCCAGCATTTT	CASDTSNQPQHF
-	TRBV7-8	-	TRBJ1-2	TGTGCCAGCAGCTTAGAAGGGGACTATGGCTACACCTTC	CASSLEGDYGYTF
TRBD1	TRBV6-5	-	TRBJ2-2	TGTGCCAGCACCGGACAGGGGGCCGACACCGGGGAGCTGTTTTTT	CASTGQGADTGELFF
-	TRBV2	-	TRBJ1-2	TGTGCCAGCAGTGAAGGATTGGGGCAGCCTGAAGATGGCTACACCTTC	CASSEGLGQPEDGYTF
-	TRBV2	once	TRBJ2-5	TGTGCCAGCACTTTCCAAGAGACCCAGTACTTC	CASTFQETQYF
TRBD1	TRBV7-2	-	TRBJ1-5	TGTGCCAGCAGCTTCACCGGGACAGGGGGGATTCCCCAGCATTTT	CASSFTGTGGIPQHF
TRBD2	TRBV7-3	-	TRBJ2-1	TGTGCCAGCAGCTTAATACCCGTAAGCGGGGGCCGTTACAATGAGCAGTTCTTC	CASSLIPVSGGRYNEQFF
TRBD2	TRBV5-4	-	TRBJ2-3	TGTGCCAGCAGCTTGTTGACTAGCGGGGGGGCCGGTGGCACAGATACGCAGTATTTT	CASSLLTSGGAGGTDTQYF
TRBD1	TRBV11-2	-	TRBJ1-4	TGTGCCAGCAGCCCAGCGCAGGGACAGGGGATTGAAAAACTGTTTTTT	CASSPAQGQGIEKLFF
TRBD1	TRBV6-6	-	TRBJ2-2	TGTGCCAGCAGTTCAACAGGGGTCGAGACCGGGGAGCTGTTTTTT	CASSSTGVETGELFF
TRBD1	TRBV6-6	-	TRBJ1-1	TGTGCCAGCATCCAGGGGGCAGGGGCGTACACTGAAGCTTTCTTT	CASIQGAGAYTEAFF
-	TRBV7-9	-	TRBJ1-1	TGTGCCAGCAGCTTAGTTAACGGCAGGGTGTGCACTGAAGCTTTCTTT	CASSLVNGRVCTEAFF
TRBD2	TRBV3-1/TRBV3-2	once	TRBJ2-5	TGTGCCAGCAGCCAAGTTCTGGGGGGGGGATACCAAGAGACCCAGTACTTC	CASSQVLGGGYQETQYF
-	TRBV6-5	-	TRBJ1-1	TGTGCCAGCAGTTACCAGGTGGTCTTGGACACTGAAGCTTTCTTT	CASSYQVVLDTEAFF
TRBD1	TRBV10-2	few	TRBJ1-4	TGCGCCAGCAGTGACCTTGACAGGGGGGATGAAAAACTGTTTTTT	CASSDLDRGDEKLFF
-	TRBV2	once	TRBJ2-3	TGTGCCAGCAGTGAAGCGAGAGATACGCAGTATTTT	CASSEARDTQYF
-	TRBV30	few	TRBJ1-1	TGTGCCTGGAGTAGAAAGGGAATCGGTACTGAAGCTTTCTTT	CAWSRKGIGTEAFF
TRBD1	TRBV18	once	TRBJ1-5	TGTGCCAGCTCACCACAGGGGGCGAGCAATCAGCCCCAGCATTTT	CASSPQGASNQPQHF
TRBD2	TRBV29-1	once	TRBJ2-7	TGCAGCGTCTCGAGCGGGGGTTACGAGCAGTACTTC	CSVSSGGYEQYF
-	TRBV19	-	TRBJ2-2	TGTGCCAGTAGCCCGGACAGCGCGAACACCGGGGAGCTGTTTTTT	CASSPDSANTGELFF
-	TRBV7-2	-	TRBJ2-3	TGTGCCAGCAGCAAAGGGTATTTGTTCACAGATACGCAGTATTTT	CASSKGYLFTDTQYF
TRBD2	TRBV6-2/TRBV6-3	-	TRBJ2-7	TGTGCCAGCAGTACCTGGACTAGCGGGGGGTACGAGCAGTACTTC	CASSTWTSGGYEQYF